The entry that follows covers one T cell receptor beta chain sequence. The specificity of this receptor is unknown. The record has no base qualities; no much larger clone is one base away. The cohort was made up of roughly 670 healthy bone marrow donors. At the time of sampling, all cohort members were nominally healthy, though unrecorded immune exposures were likely present. The donor tested CMV seropositive and was one of the 289 seropositive cohort members. A peripheral blood sample was collected from each donor, and TCR beta sequencing was performed on peripheral blood mononuclear cells. The Qiagen DNeasy Blood Extraction Kit was used to extract genomic DNA from the blood cell samples. This sample was taken from a study of cytomegalovirus exposure and HLA in healthy donors (dated by TCRdb to the late 2010s). General notes on the study: According to an earlier analysis of around 600 of the donors, 150 million to 200 million T cells yielded 90 million to 140 million unique TCR beta sequences and 276 Gb of sequence data. Roughly 300 gigabases of sequencing data and roughly 81 million unique TCR sequences made up an early release that covered roughly 670 HLA-typed donors. Among the approximately 420 genotyped donors, 75% to 90% belonged to the genetic ancestry cluster associated with self-reported Caucasian donors. The study was designed to test whether signatures of past pathogen exposure could be identified by cataloging public T cell receptors. The study profiled the T cell repertoires of about 640 subjects by immunosequencing and related them to cytomegalovirus serostatus. Besides the first cohort of 666 subjects, a separate validation cohort made up of roughly 130 different subjects was used. High-throughput TCR immunosequencing, statistical association of individual TCRs with disease status, and machine learning were combined to predict cytomegalovirus infection status. In a later analysis, previously published TCR beta repertoires from about 640 donors were re-analyzed and high-resolution HLA genotyping was added so that TCR occurrence patterns could be studied. The later analysis used no new phenotypic data to find candidate immune exposures, relying instead on TCR beta sequences and their occurrence across donors. To decide whether each TCR beta V gene segment behaved as functional or pseudogenic, an earlier analysis of fewer than 750 of the donors relied on high-throughput TCR beta sequencing. Donor age, sex, ethnicity and CMV serostatus were compiled alongside the repertoire data. Genome-wide SNP genotypes for about 55% of the 666 donors were used in a later genetic analysis, which treated that subset as a discovery cohort. All discovery cohort repertoires had been generated on a single sequencing platform. HLA typing covered class I and class II loci at four-digit resolution. Typing coverage varied by locus: roughly 629-640 donors for A, B, C, DRB1 and DQB1; roughly 520 for DQA1; around 570 for DPA1; approximately 450 for DPB1. Roughly 5 DR-DQ haplotypes were handled as single units for association and clustering because linkage in the cohort was strong. Among about 410 genotyped donors of the cohort, an average of about 240,000 unique TCR beta nucleotide sequences was sequenced per donor, of which 15% to 20% were non-productive. Overall study results and their limits: Assigning TCR associations to individual alleles was difficult when HLA alleles, especially DR and DQ, strongly co-occurred. According to the authors, the approach could potentially be generalized to other disease states and immunological phenotypes. V-gene and J-gene trimming of TCR beta chains was associated with a missense DCLRE1C variant in a later genetic analysis, and the association was replicated in an independent cohort. Most TCR sequences were observed very rarely across donors, whereas some public TCRs were present in many individuals. A later analysis associated about 17,000 TCR beta sequences with specific HLA alleles at a false discovery rate of 0.05. A further reported finding was that TCR beta sequences accurately predicted the HLA-A and HLA-B alleles for most subjects in the first cohort. In an earlier analysis of approximately 600 of the donors, most TCR beta V segments were observed in productive rearrangements about 87% or about 30% of the time, broadly matching IMGT annotations. In vitro tests confirmed that three of the cytomegalovirus-associated TCR beta chains recognize cytomegalovirus antigens. Sequencing depth was assumed to be roughly uniform across donors in the presence/absence analyses, though that assumption may not hold. A later genetic analysis reported fewer N-insertions in productive TCRs among donors in an Asian-associated ancestry cluster than the roughly 670-donor mean. A later analysis reported that several top co-occurrence clusters appeared linked to parvovirus B19, influenza, CMV and Epstein-Barr virus. Cytomegalovirus status was reported to be diagnosed by the classifier with high specificity and sensitivity in both the original and validation cohorts. In the study, around 150 TCR beta chains were listed as associated with cytomegalovirus. For the cohort, immune exposure information was limited to CMV serostatus. Correlated functional status among segregating V segments might reflect linkage disequilibrium, but an unknown experimental factor could not be ruled out. The cohort was sequenced for TCR beta chains only, and without alpha or paired-chain data the features that could be detected were limited. A later analysis found that TCR association rates varied across HLA loci, with DRB1 alleles showing the most associated TCRs and HLA-C alleles the fewest. A cluster of highly shared sequence variants was judged likely to represent a technical artifact of the sequencing pipeline. In a later analysis, HLA-associated TCR beta chains were found to be more clonally expanded and to have lower generation probabilities than equally common non-associated chains. Some IMGT-functional V segments, including TRBV6-2 and TRBV6-3, could not be told apart with the 87-base-pair reads, so those segments were excluded. Some 15 rarely observed V segments, including chromosome 9 orphons, were excluded from the earlier analysis of some 590 of the donors because counts were too low. HLA typing was unavailable for some donors at each locus, so association tests used only the typed subset. According to a later analysis, most CMV-associated TCR beta chains appeared to be HLA-restricted, and the HLA associations seemed to be driven largely by CMV exposure.

The library relied on the immunoSEQ multiplex PCR assay. A mixture of 60 forward primers for TCR Vbeta segments and 13 reverse primers for TCR Jbeta segments was used in the multiplex PCR. The CDR3 region of rearranged TCR beta genes was amplified from genomic DNA with a multiplex PCR assay. The Illumina HiSeq System was used to sequence the amplified TCR beta libraries as 87-base-pair reads. The study's processing was this. A later analysis counted about 80 million unique TCR beta chains across the approximately 700 repertoires, and some 12 million of these chains were shared by at least two donors. A nearest-neighbor algorithm error-corrected the raw reads and collapsed the reads into unique sequences, merging closely related sequences to remove PCR and sequencing errors. Alignment of CDR3 sequences to IMGT reference sequences was used to assign V, D and J gene segments. For a sequence to be retained, a match of at least six nucleotides to both a V gene segment and a J gene segment was required. A rearrangement was called productive if the CDR3 had no stop codons and remained in frame with V and J, and every other rearrangement was called non-productive. CDR3 was defined according to IMGT convention as the region running from the second conserved V-encoded cysteine to the conserved J-encoded phenylalanine. Sequences without an unambiguous match to a single V gene segment were excluded from the earlier analysis of a few hundred of the donors. An earlier analysis of 587 of the donors called V segments functional above 56.7% productive rearrangements and segregating when the between-donor standard deviation exceeded 5%. To diagnose cytomegalovirus status from the catalog of TCR beta chain sequences, a statistical classification framework was built. A later analysis assigned V and J genes by comparing TCR nucleotide sequences with IMGT/GENE-DB human TR gene sequences. A later analysis assigned CDR3 sequences and most-parsimonious VDJ recombination scenarios with the TCRdist pipeline. In a later analysis, each TCR beta chain was defined by its CDR3 amino acid sequence together with its V-gene family, and reads without a unique V-gene family were excluded. In a later analysis, 450 to 600 highly shared, low-generation-probability nucleotide sequences were removed to address suspected cross-contamination and a sequencing artifact. In a later analysis, a clonal expansion index was calculated for each public chain from normalized within-repertoire ranks of inferred template counts. In a later analysis, generation probabilities were computed with a VDJ recombination model fitted to out-of-frame rearrangements, and the resulting probabilities were checked against IGoR. Hypergeometric tests were used in a later analysis to score TCR-TCR, TCR-HLA and TCR-CMV co-occurrence, with a repertoire-size bias correction applied to the TCR pairs. In a later analysis, false discovery rates were estimated by permuting HLA or CMV assignments 20 times. A later analysis grouped co-occurring TCRs with DBSCAN, adding TCRdist sequence similarity when clustering within HLA-allele-positive subsets. Co-occurrence clustering excluded repertoires with fewer than 30,000 or more than 120,000 public chains, plus five with anomalous nucleotide sharing. Here the immuneACCESS table is served through TCRdb, limited to in-frame sequences with V and J called. Missing clones are a known gap in these copies; in checked studies unresolved V genes cover under half, and the rest lacks a known reason. V and J calls and clone size are as listed in that table; D and trimming were resolved from the DNA. This sample gives approximately 140,000 clones in total; 65% to 80% of them show up just once. The top ten clonotypes cover over 1% of the sample.

CDR1 and CDR2 were assigned from the germline V gene (reference sequence) as SEHNR and FQNEAQ. V ends up 1 base short and J 0 bases short, with an unmatched junction base count of 3. Reading from cysteine to phenylalanine, the CDR3 counts 16 amino acids. The CDR3 DNA has 48 bases and is translated from base 1. The sequence was obtained from a male donor in good health and CMV-seropositive. Recombination connected TRBV7-9 to TRBJ2-5, with 9 bases in between that match TRBD1. The sample comprised PBMCs. The CDR3 reads CASSLVWDRDQETQYF. In nucleotides, the sequence is TGTGCCAGCAGCTTAGTTTGGGACAGGGACCAAGAGACCCAGTACTTC.